This T cell receptor beta chain was captured by sequencing in a study of T and B cells in COVID-19 patients. On the study more broadly: The recovered patients had mostly mild to moderate COVID-19 with outpatient management. Study-wide findings and caveats: Patients with COVID-19 reportedly showed strongly skewed T cell receptor beta variable and joining gene usage. Early severe-case samples and blood from mildly ill patients during symptoms were in short supply. There were 2,331 TCR clusters exclusive to the recovered cohort, a few dozen with low generation probability.

This clonotype is medium-sized. The antigen remains undetermined. V lost 3 bases, J lost 4 bases, and 1 base stayed unmatched. The CDR3 covers 14 residues. Germline CDR1 MNHEY, CDR2 SMNVEV (reference sequence). TRB rearrangements were amplified by multiplex PCR with BIOMED2 TRB-A/B primers. From the multiplex PCR reads, TCRdb called clonotypes with MiXCR, one entry per CDR3 protein. The table lists roughly 9,500 distinct CDR3 sequences, around 28% of them singletons. From blood, about 230-500 ng of genomic DNA served as TRB template. The sequence came from a human donor who had recovered from COVID-19. V gene TRBV27 combines with J gene TRBJ1-5, with 9 bases aligning to TRBD1. Specimen: blood. CDR3 bases: TGTGCCAGCAGTTTGGGGACAGGGAATCAGCCCCAGCATTTT. Encoded protein: CASSLGTGNQPQHF.